The rows below give T cell receptor beta chains drawn from one sample of a study of control samples from healthy donors and cancer patients. Method: immunoSEQ multiplex PCR; TCRdb's copy keeps in-frame clones and lacks some. This table holds some 150,000 clones, 91% found once. The sequencing input was blood. The receptors stem from a woman in her 30s in good health. Both conserved end residues are part of each CDR3. The order of the fields is clone size, V gene, D gene, J gene, CDR3 DNA, CDR3 protein. The D gene is left open where the match is weak. Not all rows give a size; the values are once, few, many and, for expanded clones, a class.

>-|TRBV12-5|-|TRBJ1-5
TGTGCTAGTGGTTTGACAGGGATACAGCCCCAGCATTTT
CASGLTGIQPQHF
>-|TRBV9|-|TRBJ2-4
TGTGCCAGCAGCGCGACAGTTTCCAAAAACATTCAGTACTTC
CASSATVSKNIQYF
>-|TRBV11-2|TRBD2|TRBJ2-2
TGTGCCAGCAGCTTAGGGGGACTAGTTGCCGGGGAGCTGTTTTTT
CASSLGGLVAGELFF
>-|TRBV6-4|TRBD2|TRBJ2-3
TGTGCCAGCAGTGCTTCTAGCGGGGCAGATACGCAGTATTTT
CASSASSGADTQYF
>once|TRBV6-2/TRBV6-3|TRBD2|TRBJ2-4
TGTGCCAGCAGTAACCCTAGCGGGAGTCGTAACATTCAGTACTTC
CASSNPSGSRNIQYF
>-|TRBV15|-|TRBJ2-7
TGTGCCACCAGCAGACCGGGCCACTCCTACGAGCAGTACTTC
CATSRPGHSYEQYF
>-|TRBV2|-|TRBJ1-3
TGTGCCAGCAGGAAAGGAAATGGAAACACCATATATTTT
CASRKGNGNTIYF
>-|TRBV9|TRBD1|TRBJ2-5
TGTGCCAGCAGCGTACACGGACAGGTAGAGACCCAGTACTTC
CASSVHGQVETQYF
>once|TRBV4-1|TRBD1|TRBJ1-3
TGCGCCAGCAGCCAAGGTAGAGGACAGGGGTCTGGAAACACCATATATTTT
CASSQGRGQGSGNTIYF
>-|TRBV6-6|-|TRBJ1-3
TGTGCCAGCAGTCGATCGTGGGGGTCTGGAAACACCATATATTTT
CASSRSWGSGNTIYF
>-|TRBV6-5|TRBD2|TRBJ2-3
TGTGCCAGTAGCGGGGGTGCAGATACGCAGTATTTT
CASSGGADTQYF
>few|TRBV2|TRBD1|TRBJ1-6
TGTGCCAGCAGGGACAGGGGCTATTCACCCCTCCACTTT
CASRDRGYSPLHF
>-|TRBV7-2|-|TRBJ2-1
TGTGCCAGCAGCTTACAGGGTGGAGATGAGCAGTTCTTC
CASSLQGGDEQFF
>-|TRBV5-1|-|TRBJ2-1
TGCGCCAGCAGCTTGGGAGGGTCCAATGAGCAGTTCTTC
CASSLGGSNEQFF
>-|TRBV6-1|TRBD1|TRBJ2-7
TGTGCCAGCAGTGAGCCGGGACAGTCGGCCTACGAGCAGTACTTC
CASSEPGQSAYEQYF
>-|TRBV6-5|-|TRBJ1-6
TGTGCCAGCAGTTACTCGGACTCCTCCTATAATTCACCCCTCCACTTT
CASSYSDSSYNSPLHF
>-|TRBV9|TRBD1|TRBJ2-3
TGTGCCAGCAGCGGGACAGGGTCCACAGATACGCAGTATTTT
CASSGTGSTDTQYF
>-|TRBV30|TRBD1|TRBJ1-5
TGTGCCTGGAGTGTACAGGGGAATCAGCCCCAGCATTTT
CAWSVQGNQPQHF
>-|TRBV5-1|-|TRBJ1-2
TGCGCCAGCAGCTTGGATGGGACCTATGGCTACACCTTC
CASSLDGTYGYTF
>-|TRBV7-2|-|TRBJ1-1
TGTGCCAGCAGCCGTATCCCAACAGCGAACACTGAAGCTTTCTTT
CASSRIPTANTEAFF
>-|TRBV6-1|TRBD1|TRBJ1-4
TGTGCCAGCAGTGATATACAGGGGCGGACTAATGAAAAACTGTTTTTT
CASSDIQGRTNEKLFF
>-|TRBV5-1|-|TRBJ1-1
TGCGCCAGCAGCTTGGGAGGGCGTGCTTTCTTT
CASSLGGRAFF
>-|TRBV27|TRBD1|TRBJ1-6
TGTGCCAGCAGCTCCGGACAGGCGAGCTCCTATAATTCACCCCTCCACTTT
CASSSGQASSYNSPLHF
>-|TRBV18|TRBD2|TRBJ2-2
TGTGCCAGCTCACCACTAATAGCGGGAGTCTCCACCGGGGAGCTGTTTTTT
CASSPLIAGVSTGELFF
>-|TRBV28|TRBD1|TRBJ1-1
TGTGCCAGCAGTCCCCGACAGGGTGGGGGCACTGAAGCTTTCTTT
CASSPRQGGGTEAFF
>once|TRBV5-1|TRBD1|TRBJ2-3
TGCGCCAGCAGCCCGACAGGGTATAGCACAGATACGCAGTATTTT
CASSPTGYSTDTQYF
>-|TRBV5-1|-|TRBJ2-5
TGCGCCAGCAGCTTGGCCCTGGTAAAAGAGACCCAGTACTTC
CASSLALVKETQYF
>-|TRBV5-1|TRBD1|TRBJ1-2
TGCGCCAGCAGCTTTCTCCTCCGGGACAGGGGGAACAACTATGGCTACACCTTC
CASSFLLRDRGNNYGYTF
>once|TRBV6-4|-|TRBJ2-3
TGTGCCAGCAGTGACGAGGGGGGGCGCGGTACGCAGTATTTT
CASSDEGGRGTQYF
>-|TRBV7-2|TRBD1|TRBJ1-5
TGTGCCAGCAGCTCGACAGGGGGTCAGCCCCAGCATTTT
CASSSTGGQPQHF
>-|TRBV7-9|-|TRBJ1-6
TGTGCCAGCAGCTTAGACAATCATTCACCCCTCCACTTT
CASSLDNHSPLHF
>once|TRBV6-5|-|TRBJ2-2
TGTGCCAGCGGACTTACGAACACCGGGGAGCTGTTTTTT
CASGLTNTGELFF
>-|TRBV11-3|TRBD2|TRBJ2-1
TGTGCCAGCAGCACCGGACTAGTAGTCCATAGCTCCTACAATGAGCAGTTCTTC
CASSTGLVVHSSYNEQFF
>-|TRBV5-1|-|TRBJ1-2
TGCGCCAGCAGCTTGGACCGCGGAAACTATGGCTACACCTTC
CASSLDRGNYGYTF
>-|TRBV19|-|TRBJ1-5
TGTGCCAGTAGTATAGATAAGGGTCAGCCCCAGCATTTT
CASSIDKGQPQHF
>-|TRBV2|TRBD1|TRBJ1-5
TGTGCCAGCAGTGAAAACAGGGGCAGGGGTCAGCCCCAGCATTTT
CASSENRGRGQPQHF
>-|TRBV5-1|-|TRBJ2-1
TGCGCCAGCAGCTTGGTATCGGGAAGCTCCTACAATGAGCAGTTCTTC
CASSLVSGSSYNEQFF
>-|TRBV18|-|TRBJ1-2
TGTGCCAGCTCACCTTCAGGACCCTATGGCTACACCTTC
CASSPSGPYGYTF
>-|TRBV7-2|-|TRBJ2-1
TGTGCCAGCAGCTTAGGGTTCGCGAGGGTCTACAATGAGCAGTTCTTC
CASSLGFARVYNEQFF
>-|TRBV24-1|TRBD2|TRBJ2-1
TGTGCCACCAGTGATAGCGGGAGGGAGGCCTACAATGAGCAGTTCTTC
CATSDSGREAYNEQFF